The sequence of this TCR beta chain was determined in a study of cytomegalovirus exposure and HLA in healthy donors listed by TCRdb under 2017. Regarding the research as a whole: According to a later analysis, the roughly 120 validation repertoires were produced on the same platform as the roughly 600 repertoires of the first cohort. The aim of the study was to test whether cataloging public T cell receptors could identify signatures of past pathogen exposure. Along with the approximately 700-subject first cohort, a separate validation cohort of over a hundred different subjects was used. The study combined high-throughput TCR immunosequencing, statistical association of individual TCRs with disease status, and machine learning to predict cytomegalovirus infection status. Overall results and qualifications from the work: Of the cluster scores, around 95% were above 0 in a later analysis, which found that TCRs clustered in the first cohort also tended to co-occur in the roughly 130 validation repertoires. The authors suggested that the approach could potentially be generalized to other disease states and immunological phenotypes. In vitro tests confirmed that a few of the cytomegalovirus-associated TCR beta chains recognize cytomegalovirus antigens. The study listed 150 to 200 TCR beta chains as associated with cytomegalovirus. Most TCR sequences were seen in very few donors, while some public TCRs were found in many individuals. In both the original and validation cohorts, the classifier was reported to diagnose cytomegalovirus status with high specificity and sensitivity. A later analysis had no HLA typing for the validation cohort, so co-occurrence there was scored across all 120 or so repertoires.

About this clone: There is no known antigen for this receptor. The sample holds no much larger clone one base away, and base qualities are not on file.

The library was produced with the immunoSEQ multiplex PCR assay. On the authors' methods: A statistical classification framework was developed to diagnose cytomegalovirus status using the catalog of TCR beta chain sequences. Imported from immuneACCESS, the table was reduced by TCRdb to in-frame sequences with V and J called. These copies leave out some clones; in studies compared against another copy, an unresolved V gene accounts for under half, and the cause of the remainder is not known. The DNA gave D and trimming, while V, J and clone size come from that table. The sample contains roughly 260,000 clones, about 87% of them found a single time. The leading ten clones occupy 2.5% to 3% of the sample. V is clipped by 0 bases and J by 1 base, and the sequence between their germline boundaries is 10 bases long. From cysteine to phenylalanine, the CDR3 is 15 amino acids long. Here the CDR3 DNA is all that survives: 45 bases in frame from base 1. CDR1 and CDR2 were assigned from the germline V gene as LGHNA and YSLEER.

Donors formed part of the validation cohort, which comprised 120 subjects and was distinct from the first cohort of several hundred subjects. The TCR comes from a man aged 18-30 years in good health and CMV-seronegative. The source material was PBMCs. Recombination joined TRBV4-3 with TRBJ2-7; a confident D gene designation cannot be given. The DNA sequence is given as TGCGCCAGCAGCCAAGACTGGGCAGGTTCCTACGAGCAGTACTTC. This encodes CASSQDWAGSYEQYF.